This T cell receptor beta chain was identified in a study of T cells in Graves' hyperthyroidism and ophthalmopathy (dated by TCRdb to between 2018 and 2020). At the level of the whole study: Peripheral blood was collected at initial diagnosis, before any treatment. The 80 to 100 discovery patients were randomly divided into training and test sets at a 7:3 ratio. After blood sampling, hyperthyroidism patients were treated with methimazole at a starting dose of 30 mg daily, and ophthalmopathy patients were treated with high-dose intravenous methylprednisolone. To identify TCR V-J signatures that set the groups apart, the researchers used a discovery cohort of about a hundred patients, made up of 40 to 45 with Graves' ophthalmopathy and 55 to 65 with stable Graves' hyperthyroidism. An independent validation cohort of 18 to 20 hyperthyroidism patients and 17 patients who later progressed to ophthalmopathy tested prospective prediction of ophthalmopathy. In about 6 Graves' hyperthyroidism patients, the study also compared T-cell repertoires from thyroid tissue with T-cell repertoires from blood. The paper describes TCR Vbeta CDR3 sequencing of fewer than 150 peripheral blood samples, made up of some 42 ophthalmopathy patients, some 80 hyperthyroidism patients and roughly 17 progressor patients.

Regarding this clonotype: Its antigen is not yet known. No much larger clonotype is one base removed from it; base qualities were not supplied.

For CDR1 and CDR2, the germline V gene lists SQVTM and ANQGSEA. Including cysteine and phenylalanine, the CDR3 has 13 amino acids. CDR3 DNA is the only sequence kept; it has 39 bases, read in frame from the first base. A patient counted as having stable Graves' hyperthyroidism if no progression to ophthalmopathy occurred over 18 months of follow-up. The hyperthyroidism patients were between 18 and 65 years old and newly diagnosed, with a disease duration of less than 2 months. Any patient with an uncontrolled infection, another autoimmune disease, pregnancy or lactation was excluded. Diagnoses were established on the basis of clinical symptoms, serum thyroxine and TRAb, thyroid ultrasound, and orbital computed tomography. PBMCs were isolated from about 10 ml of fresh peripheral blood by Ficoll-Paque density gradient centrifugation. Trizol reagent was used to extract total RNA, and RNA quality was then checked on an Agilent 2100 Bioanalyzer.

The paper as a whole reports these results and caveats: During validation, the model predicted progression to ophthalmopathy a median of about 6.5 months ahead of onset, with roughly 65% sensitivity and more than 72% specificity. In cross-validation, a model built on a 13 V-J signature told ophthalmopathy apart from stable hyperthyroidism with just under 90% sensitivity and about 81% specificity, and in testing the same model reached 80%/75%. Most expanded thyroid clonotypes (frequency above 0.001) were also detected in blood, suggesting blood repertoires may reflect thyroid immune responses. Sample size was not statistically predetermined, and blinding of investigators to group allocation was not performed.

TCR beta CDR3 regions were amplified from RNA transcripts. A first-round RT-PCR of the TCR CDR3 used the HTBI primer set with the Qiagen OneStep RT-PCR kit. The libraries were constructed in a second round of multiplex PCR and then size-selected and purified. Libraries were sequenced paired-end with 100 bp reads on an Illumina HiSeq2000. For the original study's pipeline: Raw data were processed with SOAPnuke, discarding reads with adapters, uncalled bases, mean Phred below 15, or no exact constant-primer or identifier match. COPE v1.2.5 was used to merge the high-quality paired reads, and each unique nucleotide sequence was defined as a clonotype. Clonotypes were aligned to IMGT TRBV, TRBD and TRBJ reference segments using MiTCR v1.1. The analysis was restricted to V-J combinations with a frequency above 0.0001, which together covered 99% to 99.2% of the repertoires. The TCS score was defined as F50 (clonal expansion) divided by E x V (chaos), with BLOSUM62-based TCRdist calculated between CDR3 peptides within each V-J. Welch's t-statistics and random forest reduced around 510 V-J features to under 15, which were used in a naive Bayes classifier (R e1071). Thyroid-blood repertoire similarity was quantified with the Morisita-Horn index. TCRdb reprocessed the public reads (quality trimming at Q25 with fastp, clone calling with MiXCR) and kept in-frame beta chains. CDR3 protein sequences are deduplicated, and each keeps its most common genes and DNA. It is TCRdb's table, rather than the study itself, that gives the V and J calls and clone size. The sample table records roughly 840,000 distinct CDR3 sequences; around 39% of these occur just once. The ten largest clones capture around 9.3% of the sample.

The sequence came from a man aged 18-30 years with Graves' hyperthyroidism. Sequenced material: blood. Recombination connected TRBV29-1 to TRBJ1-1, with no confident D gene call. The CDR3 region has the sequence CSEVRARNTEAFF. In nucleotide form, the sequence is TGCAGTGAAGTAAGGGCTCGGAACACTGAAGCTTTCTTT. Supplemented by the reference TRBV29-1 and TRBJ1-1 proteins around the CDR3, the complete variable domain is SAVISQKPSRDICQRGTSLTIQCQVDSQVTMMFWYRQQPGQSLTLIATANQGSEATYESGFVIDKFPISRPNLTFSTLTVSNMSPEDSSIYLCSEVRARNTEAFFGQGTRLTVV.